Each of the 26 T cell receptor beta chains below was sequenced from the same sample in a study of cytomegalovirus exposure and HLA in healthy donors. This PCR relied on a set of 60 Vbeta primers and 13 Jbeta primers. Generated by immunoSEQ multiplex PCR, the TCRdb table keeps only in-frame clones and is missing some. The table records about 170,000 clones, more than 65% of them present only once. Specimen: PBMCs. The receptors stem from a male donor in good health and CMV-seronegative.

J is TRBJ2-3 and V is TRBV2; D uncertain. This CDR3 is 12 amino acids long. The V end was cut by 6 bases, the J end by 1 base, with 5 bases between. From germline, CDR1 is SNHLY and CDR2 FYNNEI. The CDR3: CASRRGTDTQYF. In nucleotides, the CDR3 is TGTGCCAGCAGACGAGGCACAGATACGCAGTATTTT.

V gene TRBV5-6 combines with J gene TRBJ1-6; 9 nucleotides line up with TRBD1. Germline-derived CDR1 and CDR2 are SGHDT and YYEEEE. This CDR3 is 14 amino acids long. The junction had 2 bases not matched to a gene; V was cut back by 3 bases and J by 7 bases. CDR3 sequence (DNA): TGTGCCAGCAGCTGGACAGGGGAGAATTCACCCCTCCACTTT. Its translation is CASSWTGENSPLHF.

J is TRBJ1-1 and V is TRBV9; D is possibly TRBD1 (5 bases). Germline V gene data show CDR1 as SGDLS and CDR2 as YYNGEE. The CDR3 totals 16 residues. V gave up 2 bases and J gave up 2 bases, with 16 bases separating them. CDR3 DNA sequence: TGTGCCAGCAGCGTTGATGTATCAGGGCCCAACACTGAAGCTTTCTTT. The encoded protein is CASSVDVSGPNTEAFF.

This sequence joins TRBV7-8 and TRBJ1-3, with TRBD1 matching over 8 bases. CDR3 length equals 18 residues. V trimming: 2 bases; J trimming: 3 bases; junction bases outside the gene matches: 12. Germline CDR1 SGHVS, CDR2 FQNEAQ. The CDR3 DNA sequence: TGTGCCAGCAGCTTAAATGGGCAGGGGGCGGTTTATGGAAACACCATATATTTT. The encoded protein is CASSLNGQGAVYGNTIYF. Together with reference TRBV7-8 and TRBJ1-3, the CDR3 gives the full variable domain: GAGVSQSPRYKVAKRGQDVALRCDPISGHVSLFWYQQALGQGPEFLTYFQNEAQLDKSGLPSDRFFAERPEGSVSTLKIQRTQQEDSAVYLCASSLNGQGAVYGNTIYFGEGSWLTVV.

The V gene is TRBV19, the J gene TRBJ2-2; 9 positions agree with TRBD1. Germline assignment: CDR1 LNHDA and CDR2 SQIVND (reference sequence). The CDR3 has 17 residues. Unmatched junction bases numbered 16, after V lost 8 bases and J lost 6 bases. CDR3 sequence reads: CASGRLPGQGNPGELFF. CDR3 nucleotides: TGTGCCAGTGGGAGGTTACCGGGACAGGGTAACCCCGGGGAGCTGTTTTTT.

The chain is built from TRBV6-5 and TRBJ2-3; a possible D gene is TRBD1 (6 bases). This CDR3 is 15 amino acids long. The germline V and J ends were trimmed by 6 bases and 0 bases, with 13 bases remaining between them. The germline CDR1 and CDR2 sequences are MNHEY and SVGAGI. CDR3 coding DNA: TGTGCCAGCAGCCCAGGGGTTACTAGCACAGATACGCAGTATTTT. Its protein product is CASSPGVTSTDTQYF.

This chain uses TRBV12-5 with TRBJ2-6; no definite D call. The CDR3 covers 13 residues. The V and J ends lost 6 bases and 4 bases respectively, with 7 bases between them. Per germline, CDR1 LGHNT and CDR2 FRNRAP. CDR3 sequence (DNA): TGTGCTAGTGGCCCCTCCGGGGCCAACGTCCTGACTTTC. This codes for CASGPSGANVLTF.

This clone was counted between two and nine times. The V call is TRBV7-3, the J call TRBJ1-1; TRBD1 aligns across 8 bases. The V gene's germline CDR1 is SGHTA and CDR2 FQGTGA. The CDR3 is 16 amino acids. V lost 3 bases to trimming and J lost 6 bases; unmatched junction nucleotides: 12. The CDR3 here is CASSLIKGRGRSEAFF. The CDR3 region has the DNA TGTGCCAGCAGCTTGATTAAGGGCAGGGGGCGTTCTGAAGCTTTCTTT.

The CDR3 loop is CASSEGTVPTYEQYF. CDR3 DNA: TGTGCCAGCAGCGAAGGGACAGTCCCGACCTACGAGCAGTACTTC. The rearrangement joins TRBV7-7 to TRBJ2-7, with 7 bases that match TRBD1. Trimming took 5 bases from V and 2 from J; bases not matched to a gene: 9. Per the germline V gene, CDR1 is SSHAT and CDR2 is FNYEAQ (reference sequence). The CDR3 length is 15 residues.

The V call is TRBV30, the J call TRBJ1-2; a possible D gene is TRBD1 (5 bases). CDR1 is GTSNPN, CDR2 SVGIG, per germline (reference sequence). V lost 7 bases and J 6 bases, leaving 12 bases between the germline ends. CDR3 size: 11 residues. CDR3 in amino acids: CASPQGNGYTF. CDR3 DNA: TGTGCCTCCCCCCAGGGCAATGGCTACACCTTC.

The V and J genes are TRBV15 and TRBJ1-5; 8 bases match TRBD1. Germline-derived CDR1 and CDR2 are LNHNV and YYDKDF (reference sequence). V lost 3 bases to trimming and J lost 3 bases; unmatched junction nucleotides: 4. This CDR3 has 15 amino acids. The chain's CDR3 is CATSRDREPNQPQHF. The CDR3 coding sequence is TGTGCCACCAGCAGGGACAGGGAACCCAATCAGCCCCAGCATTTT.

The J gene is TRBJ1-1, the V gene TRBV7-2, with 7 positions matching TRBD1. V lost 2 bases and J lost 2; bases outside the gene matches: 14. Germline CDR1 is SGHTA and CDR2 is FQGNSA. CDR3 length: 18 amino acids. The CDR3 here is CASSLLVLGWDSNTEAFF. CDR3 sequence (DNA): TGTGCCAGCAGCTTACTAGTTCTGGGTTGGGACAGCAACACTGAAGCTTTCTTT.

The gene calls are TRBV9 and TRBJ2-1; a weak D match, TRBD1 (6 bases). CDR1 and CDR2 from the germline V gene are SGDLS and YYNGEE. The CDR3 has 16 amino acids. Trimming pared 4 bases from V and 2 bases from J, leaving 16 bases between. The CDR3 region is CASSPTGDRTYNEQFF. The CDR3 DNA is TGTGCCAGCAGCCCGACAGGAGACAGGACCTACAATGAGCAGTTCTTC.

V gene TRBV28 combines with J gene TRBJ1-2, with no clear D. Germline CDR1 MDHEN, CDR2 SYDVKM. V lost 5 bases and J lost 8, with 12 bases in between. The CDR3 totals 12 residues. CDR3 protein: CASSPLPRGYTF. The CDR3 bases are TGTGCCAGCAGTCCTCTTCCCAGGGGCTACACCTTC.

The chain joins TRBV10-3 to TRBJ2-3; a weak D match, TRBD1 (6 bases). V was shortened by 6 bases and J by 0 bases, with 19 bases between the two germline ends. Germline values: CDR1 ENHRY, CDR2 SYGVKD. The CDR3 is made up of 17 amino acids. CDR3 bases: TGTGCCATCAGCGCCAGTTGGGGGCGAACTAGCACAGATACGCAGTATTTT. Translating gives CAISASWGRTSTDTQYF.

The rearrangement joins TRBV6-5 to TRBJ2-5; perhaps TRBD1 as D (6 bases). The V and J ends lost 7 bases and 9 bases respectively, with 21 bases between them. From germline, CDR1 is MNHEY and CDR2 SVGAGI. The CDR3 contains 14 residues. The CDR3 DNA follows: TGTGCCAGCATCGCCCACGGACAGTACGGAGCCCAGTACTTC. Translation: CASIAHGQYGAQYF.

This chain joins TRBV28 and TRBJ2-3; D is unclear. Trimming took 2 bases from V and 7 from J, leaving 7 bases between them. The CDR3 is 12 amino acids. The germline V gene has CDR1 MDHEN and CDR2 SYDVKM. CDR3 sequence: CASSLREYTQYF. In DNA, the CDR3 is TGTGCCAGCAGTTTACGCGAGTATACGCAGTATTTT. Using reference TRBV28 and TRBJ2-3 for the parts outside the CDR3, the full variable domain is DVKVTQSSRYLVKRTGEKVFLECVQDMDHENMFWYRQDPGLGLRLIYFSYDVKMKEKGDIPEGYSVSREKKERFSLILESASTNQTSMYLCASSLREYTQYFGPGTRLTVL.

The chain couples TRBV27 to TRBJ2-1; 9 bases are a match to TRBD2. Germline V gives CDR1 MNHEY, CDR2 SMNVEV (reference sequence). The CDR3 runs to 17 residues. Unmatched junction bases numbered 10, after V lost 7 bases and J lost 0 bases. In DNA form, the CDR3 reads TGTGCCAGCACCCCCCGGGGTAGCGGGAGCTCCTACAATGAGCAGTTCTTC. This codes for CASTPRGSGSSYNEQFF.

In nucleotides, the CDR3 is TGTGCCAGCAGCTTAAATTGGGAGGCCCCAGTCCCCGAGCAGTACTTC. Protein: CASSLNWEAPVPEQYF. V gene TRBV13 combines with J gene TRBJ2-7; tentative D call: TRBD2 (6 bases). The CDR3 runs 16 residues. The germline CDR1 and CDR2 sequences are PRHDT and FYEKMQ (reference sequence). The V and J ends lost 2 bases and 6 bases respectively, with 20 bases between them.

The chain recombines TRBV18 with TRBJ2-5; 8 nucleotides agree with TRBD1. CDR1 is KGHSH and CDR2 is LQKENI in the germline V gene. V was pared by 3 bases and J by 4 bases, with 7 bases of the junction left unmatched. The CDR3 length is 15 residues. CDR3: CASSPLGTGRETQYF. The CDR3 DNA is TGTGCCAGCTCACCCCTAGGGACAGGACGAGAGACCCAGTACTTC.

V gene TRBV28 combines with J gene TRBJ2-5; 9 nucleotides align to TRBD2. The CDR3 is 15 residues long. Germline V gives CDR1 MDHEN, CDR2 SYDVKM. The ends lost 5 bases at V and 4 bases at J; junction bases unmatched: 8. Here the CDR3 reads CASSLQRGALETQYF. The CDR3 nucleotides are TGTGCCAGCAGTCTCCAGCGGGGGGCCTTAGAGACCCAGTACTTC.

This rearrangement joins TRBV5-5 to TRBJ1-1, with D perhaps matching TRBD1 (5 bases). V shed 3 bases and J shed 2 bases, with 14 bases lying between them. This CDR3 contains 15 residues. The germline V gene has CDR1 SGHKS and CDR2 YYEKEE (reference sequence). This CDR3 reads CASSSHPTANTEAFF. As DNA, the CDR3 is TGTGCCAGCAGCTCCCATCCGACAGCCAACACTGAAGCTTTCTTT.

V and J are TRBV29-1 and TRBJ1-4; the match to TRBD1 covers 10 bases. The CDR3 covers 15 residues. CDR1 is SQVTM and CDR2 is ANQGSEA in the germline V gene. V lost 4 bases and J lost 3; bases outside the gene matches: 5. CDR3 protein: CSVGQGALANEKLFF. The CDR3 DNA sequence: TGCAGCGTTGGACAGGGGGCGCTGGCTAATGAAAAACTGTTTTTT.

This sequence joins TRBV27 and TRBJ2-6; a possible D gene is TRBD1 (6 bases). The CDR3 contains 16 residues. Trimming took off 4 bases at V and 0 bases at J, with 10 bases between the two ends. CDR1 and CDR2 (germline): MNHEY, SMNVEV (reference sequence). The CDR3 is CASSSDRNSGANVLTF. The CDR3 bases are TGTGCCAGCAGTTCGGACAGAAACTCTGGGGCCAACGTCCTGACTTTC.

The gene calls are TRBV27 and TRBJ2-7, with TRBD2 identical over 7 bases. The ends lost 2 bases at V and 1 base at J; junction bases unmatched: 5. The CDR3 runs to 15 residues. CDR1 and CDR2 from the germline V gene are MNHEY and SMNVEV (reference sequence). CDR3 bases: TGTGCCAGCAGTTTAGGGGGGGTAAAATCCTACGAGCAGTACTTC. Translated, it gives CASSLGGVKSYEQYF.

V and J are TRBV7-2 and TRBJ2-3, with D uncertain. This CDR3 contains 14 residues. Per the germline V gene, CDR1 is SGHTA and CDR2 is FQGNSA. The germline V and J ends were trimmed by 5 bases and 2 bases, with 11 bases remaining between them. CDR3 DNA: TGTGCCAGCAGCCCCGGCGGATACACAGATACGCAGTATTTT. Its translation is CASSPGGYTDTQYF.